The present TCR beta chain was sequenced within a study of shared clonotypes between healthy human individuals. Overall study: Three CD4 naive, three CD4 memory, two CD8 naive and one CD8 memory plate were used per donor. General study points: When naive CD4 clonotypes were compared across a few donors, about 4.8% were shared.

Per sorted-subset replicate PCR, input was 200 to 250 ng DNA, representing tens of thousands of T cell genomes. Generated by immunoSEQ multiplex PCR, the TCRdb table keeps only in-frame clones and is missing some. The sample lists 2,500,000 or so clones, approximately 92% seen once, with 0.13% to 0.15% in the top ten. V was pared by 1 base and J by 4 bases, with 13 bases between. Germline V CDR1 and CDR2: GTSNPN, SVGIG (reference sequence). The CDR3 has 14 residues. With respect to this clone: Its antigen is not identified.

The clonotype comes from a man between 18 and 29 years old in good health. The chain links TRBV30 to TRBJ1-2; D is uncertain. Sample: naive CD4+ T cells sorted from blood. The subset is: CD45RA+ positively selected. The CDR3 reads CAWSAGYMSYGYTF. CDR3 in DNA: TGTGCCTGGAGTGCGGGGTATATGTCCTATGGCTACACCTTC.